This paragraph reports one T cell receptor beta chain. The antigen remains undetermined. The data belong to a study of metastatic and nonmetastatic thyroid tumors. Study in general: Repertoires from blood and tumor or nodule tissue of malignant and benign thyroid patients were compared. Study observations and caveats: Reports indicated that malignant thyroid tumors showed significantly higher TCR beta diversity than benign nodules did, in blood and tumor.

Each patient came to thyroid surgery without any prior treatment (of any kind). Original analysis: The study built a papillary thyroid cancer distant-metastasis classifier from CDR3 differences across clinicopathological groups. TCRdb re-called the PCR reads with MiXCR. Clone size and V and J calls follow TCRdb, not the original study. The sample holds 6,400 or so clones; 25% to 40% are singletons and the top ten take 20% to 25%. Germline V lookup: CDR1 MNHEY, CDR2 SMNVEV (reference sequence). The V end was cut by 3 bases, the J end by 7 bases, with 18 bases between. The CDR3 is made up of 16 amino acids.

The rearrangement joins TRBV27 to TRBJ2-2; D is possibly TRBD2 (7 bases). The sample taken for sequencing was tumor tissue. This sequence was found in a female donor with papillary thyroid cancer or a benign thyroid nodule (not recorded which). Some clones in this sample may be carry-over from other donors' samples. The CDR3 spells CASSLGGAGLGGELFF. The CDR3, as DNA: TGTGCCAGCAGTTTGGGGGGGGCAGGGTTGGGCGGGGAGCTGTTTTTT.